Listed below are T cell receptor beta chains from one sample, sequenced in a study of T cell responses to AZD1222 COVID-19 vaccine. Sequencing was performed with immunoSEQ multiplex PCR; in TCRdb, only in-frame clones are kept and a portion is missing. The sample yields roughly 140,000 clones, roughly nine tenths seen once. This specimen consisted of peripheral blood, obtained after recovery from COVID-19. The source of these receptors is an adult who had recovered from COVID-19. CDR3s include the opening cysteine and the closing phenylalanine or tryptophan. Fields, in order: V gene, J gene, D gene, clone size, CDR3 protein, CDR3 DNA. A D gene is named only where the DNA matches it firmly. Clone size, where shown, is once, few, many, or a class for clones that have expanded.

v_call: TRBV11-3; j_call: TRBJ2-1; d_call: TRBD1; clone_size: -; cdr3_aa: CASSLGGQGARNEQFF; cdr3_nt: TGTGCCAGCAGCTTAGGTGGACAGGGGGCGCGAAATGAGCAGTTCTTC
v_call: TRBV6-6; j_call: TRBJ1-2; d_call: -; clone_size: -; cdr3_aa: CASTPSGGGYGYTF; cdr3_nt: TGTGCCAGCACCCCCTCGGGAGGAGGATATGGCTACACCTTC
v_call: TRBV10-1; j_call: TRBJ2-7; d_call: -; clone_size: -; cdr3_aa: CASSEGSYEQYF; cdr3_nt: TGCGCCAGCAGTGAGGGCAGCTACGAGCAGTACTTC
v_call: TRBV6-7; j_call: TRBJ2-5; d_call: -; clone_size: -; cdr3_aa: CASSYPQSNQETQYF; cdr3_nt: TGTGCCAGCAGTTACCCACAGAGCAACCAAGAGACCCAGTACTTC
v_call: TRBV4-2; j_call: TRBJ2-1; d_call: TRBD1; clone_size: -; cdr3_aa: CASRSGTGGHNEQFF; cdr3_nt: TGTGCCAGCAGATCCGGGACAGGAGGACACAATGAGCAGTTCTTC
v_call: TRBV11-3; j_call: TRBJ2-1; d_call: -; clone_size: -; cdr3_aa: CASSREADSGYNEQFF; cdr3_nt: TGTGCCAGCAGCAGGGAGGCAGATTCGGGTTACAATGAGCAGTTCTTC
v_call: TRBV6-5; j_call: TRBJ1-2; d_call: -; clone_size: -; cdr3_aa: CASSYGSRLTF; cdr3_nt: TGTGCCAGCAGTTACGGTTCACGTCTCACCTTC
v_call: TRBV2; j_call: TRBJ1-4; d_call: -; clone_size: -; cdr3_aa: CAKQGARGEKLFF; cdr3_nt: TGTGCCAAACAGGGTGCCCGGGGTGAAAAACTGTTTTTT
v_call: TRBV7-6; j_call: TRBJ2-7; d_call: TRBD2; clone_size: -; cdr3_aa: CASSLGREVAYEQYF; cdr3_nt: TGTGCCAGCAGCTTAGGGCGGGAGGTAGCTTACGAGCAGTACTTC
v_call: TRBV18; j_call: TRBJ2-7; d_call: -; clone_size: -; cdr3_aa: CASSPLEGRGDEQYF; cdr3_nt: TGTGCCAGCTCACCCCTTGAAGGCAGGGGAGACGAGCAGTACTTC
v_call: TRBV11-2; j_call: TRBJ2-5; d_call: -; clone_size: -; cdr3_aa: CASSVFPGQETQYF; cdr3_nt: TGTGCCAGCAGCGTTTTCCCGGGGCAAGAGACCCAGTACTTC
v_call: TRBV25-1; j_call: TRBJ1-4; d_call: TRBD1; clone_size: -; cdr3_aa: CASSEGQGDDEKLFF; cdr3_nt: TGTGCCAGCAGTGAGGGACAGGGAGATGACGAAAAACTGTTTTTT
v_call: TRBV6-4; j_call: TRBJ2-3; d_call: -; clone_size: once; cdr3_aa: CASSNPDGTQYF; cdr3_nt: TGTGCCAGCAGTAACCCAGATGGTACGCAGTATTTT
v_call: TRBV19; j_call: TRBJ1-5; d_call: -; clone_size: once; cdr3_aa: CASSAGLWGGNQPQHF; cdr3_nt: TGTGCCAGTAGTGCTGGCCTATGGGGCGGCAATCAGCCCCAGCATTTT
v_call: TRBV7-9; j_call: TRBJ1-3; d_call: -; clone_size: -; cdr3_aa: CASSLGGISGNTIYF; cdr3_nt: TGTGCCAGCAGCTTAGGGGGGATCTCTGGAAACACCATATATTTT
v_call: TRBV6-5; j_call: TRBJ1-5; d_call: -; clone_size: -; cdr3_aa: CASSHPPSNQPQHF; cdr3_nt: TGTGCCAGCAGTCACCCCCCAAGCAATCAGCCCCAGCATTTT
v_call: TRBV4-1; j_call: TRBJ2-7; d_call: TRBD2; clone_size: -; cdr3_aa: CASSQALAGGYEQYF; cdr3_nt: TGCGCCAGCAGCCAAGCTCTGGCGGGAGGTTACGAGCAGTACTTC
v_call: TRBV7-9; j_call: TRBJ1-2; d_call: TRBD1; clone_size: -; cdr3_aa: CASSLETGANYGYTF; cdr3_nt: TGTGCCAGCAGCCTCGAGACAGGGGCTAACTATGGCTACACCTTC
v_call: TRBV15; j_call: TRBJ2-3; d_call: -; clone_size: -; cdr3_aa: CATSRDFSDTQYF; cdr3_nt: TGTGCCACCAGCAGAGACTTTTCAGATACGCAGTATTTT
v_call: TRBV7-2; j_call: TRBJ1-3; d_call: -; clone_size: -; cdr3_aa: CASSLTAGSENTIYF; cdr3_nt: TGTGCCAGCAGCTTAACGGCAGGGAGTGAAAACACCATATATTTT
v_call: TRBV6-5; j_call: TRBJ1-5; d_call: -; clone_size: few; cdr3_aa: CASSPQREIQPQHF; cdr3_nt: TGTGCCAGCAGTCCTCAACGGGAAATTCAGCCCCAGCATTTT
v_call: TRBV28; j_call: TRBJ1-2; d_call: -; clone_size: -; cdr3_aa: CASSVRQLSNYGYTF; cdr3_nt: TGTGCCAGCAGTGTACGACAGCTTTCTAACTATGGCTACACCTTC
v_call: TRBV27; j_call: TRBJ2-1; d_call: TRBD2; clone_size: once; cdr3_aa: CASSQGLAGRAQQFF; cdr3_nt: TGTGCCAGCAGTCAAGGACTAGCGGGACGGGCCCAGCAGTTCTTC
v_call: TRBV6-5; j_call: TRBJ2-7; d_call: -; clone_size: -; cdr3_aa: CASYHDSLSTYEQYF; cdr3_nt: TGTGCCAGCTATCACGATAGTCTCTCGACCTACGAGCAGTACTTC
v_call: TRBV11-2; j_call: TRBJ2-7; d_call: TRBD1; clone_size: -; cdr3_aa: CASSSIRTGTYEQYF; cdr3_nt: TGTGCCAGCAGCTCAATACGGACAGGGACCTACGAGCAGTACTTC
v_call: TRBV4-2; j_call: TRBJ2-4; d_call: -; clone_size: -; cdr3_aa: CASSQGGGPATSAKNIQYF; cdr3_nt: TGTGCCAGCAGCCAAGGGGGGGGGCCGGCTACATCAGCCAAAAACATTCAGTACTTC
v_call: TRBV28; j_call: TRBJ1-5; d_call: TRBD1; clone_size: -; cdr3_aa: CASSPTGEGDQPQHF; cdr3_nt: TGTGCCAGCAGCCCTACAGGGGAGGGGGATCAGCCCCAGCATTTT
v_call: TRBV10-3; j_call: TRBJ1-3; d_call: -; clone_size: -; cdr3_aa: CAIRGDDSGNTIYF; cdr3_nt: TGTGCCATCAGGGGGGATGACTCTGGAAACACCATATATTTT
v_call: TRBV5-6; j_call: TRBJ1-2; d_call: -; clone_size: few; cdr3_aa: CASSLGRVDYGYTF; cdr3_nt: TGTGCCAGCAGCTTGGGCAGGGTGGATTATGGCTACACCTTC
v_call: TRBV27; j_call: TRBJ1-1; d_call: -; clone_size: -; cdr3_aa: CATQSRVNTEAFF; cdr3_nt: TGTGCCACCCAGTCCCGGGTTAACACTGAAGCTTTCTTT
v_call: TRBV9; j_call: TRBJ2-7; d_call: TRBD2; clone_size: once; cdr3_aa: CASSPREGQYF; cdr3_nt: TGTGCCAGCAGCCCCAGGGAGGGGCAGTACTTC
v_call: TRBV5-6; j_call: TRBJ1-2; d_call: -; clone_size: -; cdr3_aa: CASSMGSYGYTF; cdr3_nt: TGTGCCAGCAGCATGGGTAGCTATGGCTACACCTTC
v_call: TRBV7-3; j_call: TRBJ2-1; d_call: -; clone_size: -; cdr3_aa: CASSLPGDWEQFF; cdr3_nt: TGTGCCAGCAGCTTACCCGGGGATTGGGAGCAGTTCTTC
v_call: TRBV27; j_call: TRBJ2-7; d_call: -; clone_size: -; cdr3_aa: CASSLSIGGVYEGQYF; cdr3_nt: TGTGCCAGCAGTTTATCGATCGGCGGGGTCTACGAAGGGCAGTACTTC
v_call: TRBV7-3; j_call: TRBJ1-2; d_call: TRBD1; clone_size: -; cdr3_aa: CASSATGTSDYTF; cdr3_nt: TGTGCCAGCAGCGCGACAGGGACGTCTGACTACACCTTC
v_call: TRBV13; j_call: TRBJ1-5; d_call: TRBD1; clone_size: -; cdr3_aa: CASSLQGQHQPQHF; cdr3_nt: TGTGCCAGCAGCTTGCAGGGACAGCATCAGCCCCAGCATTTT
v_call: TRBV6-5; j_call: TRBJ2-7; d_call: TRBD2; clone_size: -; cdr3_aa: CASRGLAGPPYEQYF; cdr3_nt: TGTGCCAGCAGGGGACTAGCGGGACCGCCCTACGAGCAGTACTTC